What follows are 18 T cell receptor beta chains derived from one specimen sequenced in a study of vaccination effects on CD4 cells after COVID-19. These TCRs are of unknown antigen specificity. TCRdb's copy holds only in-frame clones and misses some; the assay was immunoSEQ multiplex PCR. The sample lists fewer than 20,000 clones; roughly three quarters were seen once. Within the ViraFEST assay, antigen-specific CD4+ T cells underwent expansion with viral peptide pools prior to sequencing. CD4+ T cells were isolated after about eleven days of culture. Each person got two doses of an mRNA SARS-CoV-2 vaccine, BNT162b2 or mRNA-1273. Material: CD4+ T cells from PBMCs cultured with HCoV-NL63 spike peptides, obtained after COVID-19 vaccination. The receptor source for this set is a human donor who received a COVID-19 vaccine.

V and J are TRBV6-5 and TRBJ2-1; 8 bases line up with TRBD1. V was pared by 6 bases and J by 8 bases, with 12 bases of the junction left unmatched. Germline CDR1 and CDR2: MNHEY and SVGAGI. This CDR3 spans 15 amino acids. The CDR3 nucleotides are TGTGCCAGCAGGGACGGACAGGGCTTAGGCTATGAGCAGTTCTTC. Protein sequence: CASRDGQGLGYEQFF.

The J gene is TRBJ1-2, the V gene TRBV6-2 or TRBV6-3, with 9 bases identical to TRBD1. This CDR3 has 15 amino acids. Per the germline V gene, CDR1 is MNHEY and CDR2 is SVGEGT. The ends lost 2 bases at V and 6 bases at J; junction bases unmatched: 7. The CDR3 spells CASSYPTRDRDGYTF. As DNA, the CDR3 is TGTGCCAGCAGTTACCCTACCCGGGACAGGGATGGCTACACCTTC.

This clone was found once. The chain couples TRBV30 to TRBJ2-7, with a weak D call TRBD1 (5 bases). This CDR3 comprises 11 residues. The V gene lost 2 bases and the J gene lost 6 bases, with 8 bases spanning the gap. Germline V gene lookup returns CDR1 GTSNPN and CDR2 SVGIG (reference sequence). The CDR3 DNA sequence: TGTGCCTGGAGTAGAGACAGCGAGCAGTACTTC. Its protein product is CAWSRDSEQYF.

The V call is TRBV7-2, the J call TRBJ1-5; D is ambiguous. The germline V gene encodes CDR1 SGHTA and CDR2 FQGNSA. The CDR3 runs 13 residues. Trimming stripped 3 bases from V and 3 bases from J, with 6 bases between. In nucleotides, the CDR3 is TGTGCCAGCAGCTTTAGCTTCAATCAGCCCCAGCATTTT. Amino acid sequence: CASSFSFNQPQHF.

CDR3 protein: CSVDGGTDTQYF. Here the CDR3 DNA reads TGCAGCGTTGATGGGGGGACAGATACGCAGTATTTT. The J gene is TRBJ2-3, the V gene TRBV29-1, with D tentatively TRBD2 (6 bases). Per germline, CDR1 SQVTM and CDR2 ANQGSEA. Trimming stripped 3 bases from V and 3 bases from J, with 7 bases between. The CDR3 sequence is 12 residues long.

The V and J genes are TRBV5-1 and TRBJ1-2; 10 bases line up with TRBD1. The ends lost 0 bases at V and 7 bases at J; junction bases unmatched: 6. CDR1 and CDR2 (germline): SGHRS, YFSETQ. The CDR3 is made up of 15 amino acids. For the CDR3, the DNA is TGCGCCAGCAGCTTGGCCAGACAGGGGGCAGGTGGCTACACCTTC. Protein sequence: CASSLARQGAGGYTF.

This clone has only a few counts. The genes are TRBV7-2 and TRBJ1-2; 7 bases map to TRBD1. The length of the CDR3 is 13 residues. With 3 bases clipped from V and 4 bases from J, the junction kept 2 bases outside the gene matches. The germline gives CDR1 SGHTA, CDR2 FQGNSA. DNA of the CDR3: TGTGCCAGCAGCTTTACAGGGGTCTATGGCTACACCTTC. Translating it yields CASSFTGVYGYTF.

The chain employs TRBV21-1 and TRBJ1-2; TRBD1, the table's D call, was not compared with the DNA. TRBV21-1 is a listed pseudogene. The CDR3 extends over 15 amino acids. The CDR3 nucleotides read TGTGCCAGCAGCAGAGGACAGGGAGGAAACTATGGCTACACCTTC. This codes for CASSRGQGGNYGYTF.

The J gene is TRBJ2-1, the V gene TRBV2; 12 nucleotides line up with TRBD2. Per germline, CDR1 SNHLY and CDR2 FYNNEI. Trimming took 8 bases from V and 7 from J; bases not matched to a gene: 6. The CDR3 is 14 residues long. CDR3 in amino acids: CASLTSGRRNEQFF. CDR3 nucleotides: TGTGCCAGCTTGACTAGCGGGAGACGGAATGAGCAGTTCTTC.

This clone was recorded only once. In DNA form, the CDR3 reads TGTGCCAGCAATCGGGGGAACACCGGGGAGCTGTTTTTT. Amino acid sequence: CASNRGNTGELFF. The rearrangement joins TRBV9 to TRBJ2-2, with a tentative D call TRBD2 (5 bases). V was shortened by 6 bases and J by 1 base, with 7 bases between the two germline ends. The germline gives CDR1 SGDLS, CDR2 YYNGEE. The CDR3 is 13 amino acids. Based on the CDR3 plus reference TRBV9 and TRBJ2-2, the full variable domain is DSGVTQTPKHLITATGQRVTLRCSPRSGDLSVYWYQQSLDQGLQFLIQYYNGEERAKGNILERFSAQQFPDLHSELNLSSLELGDSALYFCASNRGNTGELFFGEGSRLTVL.

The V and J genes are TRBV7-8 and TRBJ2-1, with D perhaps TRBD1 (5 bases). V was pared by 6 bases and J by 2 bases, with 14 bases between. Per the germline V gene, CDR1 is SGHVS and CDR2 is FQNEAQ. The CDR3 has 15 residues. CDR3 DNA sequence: TGTGCCAGCAGTTGGGGCAGGGCTCCCTACAATGAGCAGTTCTTC. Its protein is CASSWGRAPYNEQFF.

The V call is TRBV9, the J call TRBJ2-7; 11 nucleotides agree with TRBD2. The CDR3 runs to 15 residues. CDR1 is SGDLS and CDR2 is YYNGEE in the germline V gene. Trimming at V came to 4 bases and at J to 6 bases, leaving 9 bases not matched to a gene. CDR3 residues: CASSPTGLAGGEQYF. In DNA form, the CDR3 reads TGTGCCAGCAGCCCCACTGGGCTAGCGGGAGGCGAGCAGTACTTC.

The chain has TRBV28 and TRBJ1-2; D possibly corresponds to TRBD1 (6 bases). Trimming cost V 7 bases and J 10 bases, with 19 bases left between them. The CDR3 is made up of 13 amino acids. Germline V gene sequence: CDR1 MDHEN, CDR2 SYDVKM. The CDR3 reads CASTYRGRTDYTF. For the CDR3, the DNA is TGTGCCAGCACTTACCGGGGCCGGACAGACTACACCTTC.

CDR3 bases: TGCGCCAGCAGCTTGGGAGTTATACAAGCAACTAATGAAAAACTGTTTTTT. Its translation is CASSLGVIQATNEKLFF. The chain is built from TRBV5-1 and TRBJ1-4; no clear D gene. The CDR3 extends over 17 amino acids. V was clipped by 0 bases and J by 0 bases, with 12 bases between them. The V gene's germline CDR1 is SGHRS and CDR2 YFSETQ.

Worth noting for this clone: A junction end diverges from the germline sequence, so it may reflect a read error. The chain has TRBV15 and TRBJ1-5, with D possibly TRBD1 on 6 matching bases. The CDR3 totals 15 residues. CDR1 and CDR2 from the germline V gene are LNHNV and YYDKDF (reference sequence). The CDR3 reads CATSREVGGNQPQHF. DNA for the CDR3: TGTGCCACCAGCAGAGAGGTGGGGGGCAACCAGCCCCAGCATTTT.

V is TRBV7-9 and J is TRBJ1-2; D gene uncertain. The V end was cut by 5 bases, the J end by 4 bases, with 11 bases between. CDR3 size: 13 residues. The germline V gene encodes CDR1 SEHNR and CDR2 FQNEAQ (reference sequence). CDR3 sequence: CASSADGSYGYTF. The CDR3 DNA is TGTGCCAGCAGCGCAGACGGCTCCTATGGCTACACCTTC.

CDR3 loop: CASSYSAGGANTEAFF. In nucleotides, the CDR3 is TGTGCCAGCAGTTACTCTGCAGGGGGCGCGAACACTGAAGCTTTCTTT. The chain recombines TRBV6-5 with TRBJ1-1; 8 bases map to TRBD1. V shed 0 bases, J shed 1 base, and the junction held 4 bases outside the gene matches. This CDR3 is built from 16 residues. Germline V lookup: CDR1 MNHEY, CDR2 SVGAGI.

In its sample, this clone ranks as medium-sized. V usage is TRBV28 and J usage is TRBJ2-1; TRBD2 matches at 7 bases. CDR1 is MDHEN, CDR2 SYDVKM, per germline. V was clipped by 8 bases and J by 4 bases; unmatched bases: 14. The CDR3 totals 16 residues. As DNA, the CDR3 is TGTGCCAGCCAGATTCGCGGGAGTGCGGGGTACAATGAGCAGTTCTTC. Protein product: CASQIRGSAGYNEQFF.